The 18 T cell receptor beta chains reported below all come from one sample, sequenced in a study of OX40 agonist ivuxolimab in advanced cancers. Measured with immunoSEQ multiplex PCR; TCRdb has only the in-frame clones, and not every one. The data hold some 67,000 clones, with more than 70% observed a single time. Material: CD4+ or CD8+ T cells sorted from blood, obtained in a trial of the OX40 agonist ivuxolimab. Receptors originate from an adult with an advanced solid tumor such as melanoma, head and neck, liver or kidney cancer.

The chain links TRBV6-4 to TRBJ2-3; 12 bases match TRBD2. With V trimmed by 6 bases and J by 6 bases, 10 bases remained unmatched. This CDR3 spans 16 amino acids. Germline V gene lookup returns CDR1 MRHNA and CDR2 SNTAGT. The CDR3 bases are TGTGCCAGCAGCGAGGTGGCTAGCGGGAGGGCGGATACGCAGTATTTT. It translates to CASSEVASGRADTQYF.

The chain has TRBV6-5 and TRBJ2-7; TRBD2 matches at 7 bases. V lost 0 bases, J lost 8 bases, and 10 bases stayed unmatched. Germline CDR1 reads MNHEY; CDR2 reads SVGAGI. The CDR3 covers 15 residues. The DNA for the CDR3 is TGTGCCAGCAGTTACTCTCAGGGAGGGATTGTCAAGCAGTACTTC. The encoded protein is CASSYSQGGIVKQYF.

The chain is built from TRBV5-8 and TRBJ2-3; TRBD2 aligns across 13 bases. The V and J ends lost 5 bases and 4 bases, in that order; junction bases with no gene match: 13. Germline lookup yields CDR1 SGHTS and CDR2 YDEGEE. The CDR3 totals 18 residues. The CDR3, as DNA: TGTGCCAGCAGACCCGGAGGGACTAGCGGGATGGTGGCAGATACGCAGTATTTT. It is translated as CASRPGGTSGMVADTQYF.

This sequence joins TRBV11-2 and TRBJ2-2; 8 bases are shared with TRBD2. The CDR3 sequence is 15 residues long. V gave up 4 bases and J gave up 5 bases; unmatched junction bases: 6. Germline-derived CDR1 and CDR2 are SGHAT and FQNNGV. The CDR3 bases are TGTGCCAGCAGCTCAATAGCGGGACGAACCGGGGAGCTGTTTTTT. Protein sequence: CASSSIAGRTGELFF. The full variable domain, completed using reference TRBV11-2 and TRBJ2-2, is EAGVAQSPRYKIIEKRQSVAFWCNPISGHATLYWYQQILGQGPKLLIQFQNNGVVDDSQLPKDRFSAERLKGVDSTLKIQPAKLEDSAVYLCASSSIAGRTGELFFGEGSRLTVL.

This chain joins TRBV29-1 and TRBJ1-5; D is ambiguous. The CDR3 has 13 amino acids. The ends were cut back, 3 bases at V and 2 bases at J, with 8 bases in the middle. The germline V gene has CDR1 SQVTM and CDR2 ANQGSEA. The CDR3 region is CSVEVDGNQPQHF. The CDR3 DNA follows: TGCAGCGTTGAGGTCGACGGCAATCAGCCCCAGCATTTT.

The chain links TRBV18 to TRBJ1-4; 10 nucleotides match TRBD1. The junction had 3 bases not matched to a gene; V was cut back by 6 bases and J by 5 bases. This CDR3 region has 14 residues. In germline, CDR1 is KGHSH, CDR2 LQKENI. CDR3: CASSPDRGNEKLFF. Written as DNA, the CDR3 is TGTGCCAGCTCTCCGGACAGGGGGAATGAAAAACTGTTTTTT.

V gene TRBV28 combines with J gene TRBJ2-5; TRBD1 or TRBD2 may be the D gene (6 bases each). CDR1 is MDHEN, CDR2 SYDVKM, per germline. V lost 8 bases and J lost 2, with 15 bases in between. This CDR3 is 14 amino acids long. CDR3 nucleotide sequence: TGTGCCAGCGGGGGGCGAAGGGGTCAAGAGACCCAGTACTTC. Translating it yields CASGGRRGQETQYF.

This clone was detected a few times. The J gene is TRBJ2-5, the V gene TRBV7-9, with TRBD1 matching over 8 bases. Per the germline V gene, CDR1 is SEHNR and CDR2 is FQNEAQ (reference sequence). Trimming took 9 bases from V and 5 from J; bases not matched to a gene: 8. There are 13 residues in the CDR3. The CDR3 sequence is CASGRGPRETQYF. The CDR3 bases are TGTGCCAGTGGCAGGGGGCCTAGGGAGACCCAGTACTTC.

The chain couples TRBV9 to TRBJ2-1; weak D call: TRBD2 (6 bases). Germline CDR1 and CDR2: SGDLS and YYNGEE. V lost 6 bases, J lost 0 bases, and 13 bases lay in between. The CDR3 totals 15 residues. CDR3 sequence reads: CASTSAGGSYNEQFF. The DNA of the CDR3 is TGTGCCAGCACCTCAGCGGGCGGCTCCTACAATGAGCAGTTCTTC.

The gene calls are TRBV19 and TRBJ2-1, with D tentatively TRBD1 (5 bases). Trimming stripped 2 bases from V and 6 bases from J, with 20 bases between. CDR1 LNHDA and CDR2 SQIVND come from the germline V gene (reference sequence). The CDR3 is 17 amino acids. The CDR3 loop is CASSISAKDPRGNEQFF. The CDR3 DNA sequence: TGTGCCAGTAGTATATCCGCCAAGGATCCTAGGGGCAATGAGCAGTTCTTC.

The chain combines TRBV5-1 with TRBJ1-1, with D tentatively TRBD1 (5 bases). Trimming removed 4 bases from V and 1 base from J, with 23 bases in between. This CDR3 has 18 amino acids. In germline, CDR1 is SGHRS, CDR2 YFSETQ. The CDR3 sequence: CASSPDFGANLRNTEAFF. The CDR3 nucleotides read TGCGCCAGCAGCCCCGATTTCGGGGCGAATCTTAGGAACACTGAAGCTTTCTTT.

The rearrangement joins TRBV23-1 to TRBJ2-2, with 9 bases identical to TRBD2. TRBV23-1 is recorded as an ORF, its role being uncertain. The V gene end was trimmed by 3 bases and the J gene end by 3 bases; junction bases not matched to a gene: 11. The CDR3 contains 18 residues. The CDR3 sequence is CASSHPAGGSVDTGELFF. The CDR3 DNA is TGCGCCAGCAGTCACCCCGCGGGAGGGTCGGTGGACACCGGGGAGCTGTTTTTT.

The gene calls are TRBV18 and TRBJ2-7, with D possibly matching TRBD2 (5 bases). Germline V gene sequence: CDR1 KGHSH, CDR2 LQKENI. The V and J ends lost 3 bases and 4 bases respectively, with 13 bases between them. The CDR3 is made up of 14 amino acids. CDR3 DNA sequence: TGTGCCAGCTCACCCGTGGCAGGCGGGTACGAGCAGTACTTC. Translating it yields CASSPVAGGYEQYF.

V is TRBV6-6 and J is TRBJ2-5, with D maybe TRBD1 (6 bases). Between the trimmed V and J ends, which lost 2 bases and 4 bases, there was a span of 11 bases. Germline V gene lookup returns CDR1 MNHNY and CDR2 SVGAGI (reference sequence). There are 14 residues in the CDR3. The CDR3: CASSYRLGAETQYF. CDR3 sequence (DNA): TGTGCCAGCAGTTACCGACTGGGGGCAGAGACCCAGTACTTC.

The rearrangement joins TRBV11-1 to TRBJ2-5, with D uncertain. The germline V gene has CDR1 SGHAT and CDR2 FQDESV (reference sequence). The CDR3 has 11 amino acids. V was clipped by 5 bases and J by 3 bases, with 4 bases between them. The CDR3 region is CASSRKETQYF. The CDR3 coding sequence is TGTGCCAGCAGCCGTAAAGAGACCCAGTACTTC. Full variable domain (rest looked up from reference TRBV11-1 and TRBJ2-5): EAEVAQSPRYKITEKSQAVAFWCDPISGHATLYWYRQILGQGPELLVQFQDESVVDDSQLPKDRFSAERLKGVDSTLKIQPAELGDSAMYLCASSRKETQYFGPGTRLLVL.

Written as DNA, the CDR3 is TGTGCCAGCAGTGACCCAGGGGACAGCATGAACACTGAAGCTTTCTTT. Amino acid sequence: CASSDPGDSMNTEAFF. V gene TRBV2 combines with J gene TRBJ1-1; TRBD1 agrees at 7 bases. J lost 0 bases, V lost 3 bases, and 7 bases had no gene match. The CDR3 contains 16 residues. The germline gives CDR1 SNHLY, CDR2 FYNNEI.

The chain carries TRBV7-9 and TRBJ1-2, with a possible D match to TRBD1 (6 bases). The CDR3 extends over 12 amino acids. Germline V gene data show CDR1 as SEHNR and CDR2 as FQNEAQ (reference sequence). The V end was cut by 5 bases, the J end by 8 bases, with 12 bases between. The CDR3 DNA reads TGTGCCAGCAGCCACGGGACAAACGGCTACACCTTC. Translated: CASSHGTNGYTF.

The chain carries TRBV19 and TRBJ1-2, with D uncertain. The V gene's germline CDR1 is LNHDA and CDR2 SQIVND (reference sequence). Between the trimmed V and J ends, which lost 3 bases and 5 bases, there was a span of 7 bases. The CDR3 runs 12 residues. For the CDR3, the DNA is TGTGCCAGTAGTATCCTAGGGTATGGCTACACCTTC. Its translation: CASSILGYGYTF. The full variable domain, rest sourced from reference TRBV19 and TRBJ1-2, is DGGITQSPKYLFRKEGQNVTLSCEQNLNHDAMYWYRQDPGQGLRLIYYSQIVNDFQKGDIAEGYSVSREKKESFPLTVTSAQKNPTAFYLCASSILGYGYTFGSGTRLTVV.